The 23 T cell receptor beta chains reported below all come from one sample, sequenced in a study of OX40 agonist ivuxolimab in advanced cancers. Receptors were amplified or captured by the immunoSEQ multiplex PCR assay. The table comes from immuneACCESS by way of TCRdb, which keeps in-frame sequences with V and J called. Part of the clones is missing from these tables; in studies checked, under half for an unresolved V gene and the rest for unknown reasons. In this sample the table shows 45,000 to 60,000 clones, 75% to 90% of which occur a single time. The biggest ten clones account for 5% to 6% of the sample. The sequencing here drew on CD4+ or CD8+ T cells sorted from blood, taken in a trial of the OX40 agonist ivuxolimab. The source is an adult with an advanced solid tumor such as melanoma, head and neck, liver or kidney cancer.

V and J are TRBV7-3 and TRBJ1-3; no definite D call. CDR3 length equals 15 residues. Trimming left V 5 bases short and J 1 base short, with 12 bases between. Germline CDR1 SGHTA, CDR2 FQGTGA. Here the CDR3 reads CASSPAGRSGNTIYF. The CDR3 nucleotides are TGTGCCAGCAGCCCCGCCGGACGTTCTGGAAACACCATATATTTT.

This chain links TRBV30 with TRBJ2-1, with D perhaps TRBD2 (6 bases). The CDR3 totals 13 residues. Trimming stripped 1 base from V and 10 bases from J, with 14 bases between. The V gene's germline CDR1 is GTSNPN and CDR2 SVGIG (reference sequence). CDR3 sequence reads: CAWSGGLPREQFF. In nucleotides, the CDR3 is TGTGCCTGGAGTGGGGGACTGCCCAGGGAGCAGTTCTTC.

This clone was detected only once. This chain uses TRBV7-3 with TRBJ2-2, with D tentatively TRBD2 (5 bases). Germline CDR1 and CDR2: SGHTA and FQGTGA. The CDR3 consists of 16 residues. The V end lost 1 base, the J end lost 0 bases, and 9 bases lay between the germline ends. CDR3 region: CASSLRRTANTGELFF. The DNA for the CDR3 is TGTGCCAGCAGCTTAAGGAGGACCGCGAACACCGGGGAGCTGTTTTTT. The full variable domain, completed using reference TRBV7-3 and TRBJ2-2, is GAGVSQTPSNKVTEKGKYVELRCDPISGHTALYWYRQSLGQGPEFLIYFQGTGAADDSGLPNDRFFAVRPEGSVSTLKIQRTERGDSAVYLCASSLRRTANTGELFFGEGSRLTVL.

This sequence joins TRBV5-8 and TRBJ2-2, with D possibly being TRBD1 (6 bases). Germline V gives CDR1 SGHTS, CDR2 YDEGEE. Trimming took 2 bases from V and 1 from J, leaving 9 bases between them. CDR3 length equals 15 residues. Here the CDR3 DNA reads TGTGCCAGCAGCTTAGGGACACTGAACACCGGGGAGCTGTTTTTT. It is translated as CASSLGTLNTGELFF.

This sequence joins TRBV11-3 and TRBJ2-7, with TRBD1 identical over 7 bases. The CDR3 runs to 16 residues. Losses at the gene ends were 5 bases for V and 3 bases for J; bases not matched to a gene: 13. Germline lookup yields CDR1 SGHNT and CDR2 YENEEA. For the CDR3, the DNA is TGTGCCAGCAGCCTCCGGCCCGGGACAGCAGGCTACGAGCAGTACTTC. It yields the protein CASSLRPGTAGYEQYF.

The J gene is TRBJ2-2, the V gene TRBV15, with 9 bases identical to TRBD2. The V and J ends lost 3 bases and 6 bases, in that order; junction bases with no gene match: 8. CDR3 size: 16 residues. Germline assignment: CDR1 LNHNV and CDR2 YYDKDF (reference sequence). CDR3 sequence (DNA): TGTGCCACCAGCAGGGGAGGACTAGCGAAATCCGGGGAGCTGTTTTTT. This codes for CATSRGGLAKSGELFF. Full variable domain (outside the CDR3, taken from reference TRBV15 and TRBJ2-2): DAMVIQNPRYQVTQFGKPVTLSCSQTLNHNVMYWYQQKSSQAPKLLFHYYDKDFNNEADTPDNFQSRRPNTSFCFLDIRSPGLGDTAMYLCATSRGGLAKSGELFFGEGSRLTVL.

The chain couples TRBV25-1 to TRBJ1-2; 7 positions match TRBD1. Germline CDR1 reads MGHDK; CDR2 reads SYGVNS. After removal of 5 bases from V and 7 bases from J, the junction contained 13 bases not matched to a gene. This CDR3 is 15 amino acids long. The CDR3 region is CASSHTGQRTIGYTF. CDR3 DNA sequence: TGTGCCAGCAGTCATACGGGACAGAGAACCATTGGCTACACCTTC.

For the CDR3, the DNA is TGTGCCTGGAGTGTAAGGATGGCAGTCGAAGCTTTCTTT. This sequence encodes CAWSVRMAVEAFF. This chain joins TRBV30 and TRBJ1-1, with D uncertain. The germline V gene has CDR1 GTSNPN and CDR2 SVGIG (reference sequence). This CDR3 is 13 amino acids long. Between the trimmed V and J ends, which lost 0 bases and 8 bases, there was a span of 13 bases.

V usage is TRBV7-2 and J usage is TRBJ1-4; maybe TRBD1 (5 bases). The length of the CDR3 is 14 residues. V lost 2 bases and J lost 8, with 12 bases in between. The V gene's germline CDR1 is SGHTA and CDR2 FQGNSA. The CDR3 loop is CASSLNAGREKLFF. DNA of the CDR3: TGTGCCAGCAGCTTAAATGCGGGGCGCGAAAAACTGTTTTTT.

The V call is TRBV18, the J call TRBJ2-2; TRBD2 might be the D (5 bases). Germline assignment: CDR1 KGHSH and CDR2 LQKENI. V was pared by 4 bases and J by 1 base, with 10 bases between. This CDR3 spans 15 amino acids. Written as DNA, the CDR3 is TGTGCCAGCTCACGGACTCACAGGAACACCGGGGAGCTGTTTTTT. Translation gives CASSRTHRNTGELFF. Looking up the rest from reference TRBV18 and TRBJ2-2 gives the full variable domain: NAGVMQNPRHLVRRRGQEARLRCSPMKGHSHVYWYRQLPEEGLKFMVYLQKENIIDESGMPKERFSAEFPKEGPSILRIQQVVRGDSAAYFCASSRTHRNTGELFFGEGSRLTVL.

This CDR3 is CASSRTEGNEQFF. The DNA of the CDR3 is TGCGCCAGCAGCAGGACAGAAGGCAATGAGCAGTTCTTC. The chain couples TRBV5-1 to TRBJ2-1; D is possibly TRBD1 (6 bases). This CDR3 has 13 amino acids. From germline, CDR1 is SGHRS and CDR2 YFSETQ. Trimming pared 4 bases from V and 6 bases from J, leaving 11 bases between.

A few counts support this clone. V is TRBV15 and J is TRBJ2-7; TRBD2 might be the D (5 bases). CDR1 is LNHNV, CDR2 YYDKDF, per germline (reference sequence). Trimming removed 0 bases from V and 6 bases from J, with 6 bases in between. The CDR3 spans 12 residues. The CDR3 nucleotides are TGTGCCACCAGCAGAGAGAGGGTCGAGCAGTACTTC. It encodes CATSRERVEQYF.

Here the CDR3 reads CASSLFPLSGSVYEQYF. CDR3 sequence (DNA): TGTGCCAGCAGCCTATTCCCCCTGAGCGGGAGTGTCTACGAGCAGTACTTC. The V gene is TRBV28, the J gene TRBJ2-7; 8 bases match TRBD2. Unmatched junction bases numbered 16, after V lost 6 bases and J lost 3 bases. The CDR3 is 17 residues long. Looked up from germline, CDR1 is MDHEN and CDR2 is SYDVKM.

The chain employs TRBV6-5 and TRBJ2-5; D unclear. The germline V gene has CDR1 MNHEY and CDR2 SVGAGI. V shed 0 bases and J shed 8 bases, with 10 bases lying between them. The CDR3 extends over 13 amino acids. CDR3 in DNA: TGTGCCAGCAGTTACTCCCCGGCAGGAACCCAGTACTTC. Its translation: CASSYSPAGTQYF.

The V and J genes are TRBV28 and TRBJ2-4, with 12 bases aligning to TRBD2. The J segment lost 0 bases and the V segment lost 5 bases, leaving 8 bases of the junction unmatched. CDR3 length equals 18 residues. Germline V gene data show CDR1 as MDHEN and CDR2 as SYDVKM. In nucleotides, the CDR3 is TGTGCCAGCAGTCCGGGACTAGCGGGCCTAATAGCCAAAAACATTCAGTACTTC. Translating it yields CASSPGLAGLIAKNIQYF.

The V and J genes are TRBV5-4 and TRBJ2-1; D perhaps matches TRBD2 (7 bases). Germline assignment: CDR1 SGHNT and CDR2 YYREEE (reference sequence). Trimming removed 4 bases from V and 0 bases from J, with 20 bases in between. CDR3 length: 18 residues. CDR3 loop: CASSPSGGLTSSYNEQFF. CDR3 sequence (DNA): TGTGCCAGCAGCCCCTCCGGGGGGCTGACGAGCTCCTACAATGAGCAGTTCTTC.

V usage is TRBV29-1 and J usage is TRBJ2-4, with D tentatively TRBD1 (5 bases). The CDR3 runs 13 residues. Germline CDR1 is SQVTM and CDR2 is ANQGSEA. The V and J ends lost 1 base and 4 bases respectively, with 8 bases between them. CDR3 region: CSVEGQKKNIQYF. CDR3 nucleotide sequence: TGCAGCGTTGAAGGACAGAAGAAAAACATTCAGTACTTC.

The chain employs TRBV2 and TRBJ2-3; D might be TRBD2 (6 bases). CDR1 is SNHLY and CDR2 is FYNNEI in the germline V gene. The CDR3 contains 16 residues. Trimming stripped 3 bases from V and 0 bases from J, with 13 bases between. CDR3 in amino acids: CASSDWRGQSTDTQYF. The CDR3 DNA reads as TGTGCCAGCAGTGATTGGAGGGGCCAGAGCACAGATACGCAGTATTTT.

This chain uses TRBV27 with TRBJ2-7; D gene unclear. The CDR3 has 15 residues. The germline V gene has CDR1 MNHEY and CDR2 SMNVEV (reference sequence). V was pared by 5 bases and J by 7 bases, with 21 bases between. The CDR3 is CASSEKIGSVWEQYF. CDR3 coding DNA: TGTGCCAGCAGTGAAAAGATTGGCAGTGTGTGGGAGCAGTACTTC.

The chain joins TRBV18 to TRBJ1-3, with D unclear. The germline V and J ends were trimmed by 4 bases and 0 bases, with 10 bases remaining between them. The CDR3 has 15 amino acids. Germline values: CDR1 KGHSH, CDR2 LQKENI. The DNA for the CDR3 is TGTGCCAGCTCACTCACCGGGTTCTCTGGAAACACCATATATTTT. It encodes CASSLTGFSGNTIYF. Based on the CDR3 plus reference TRBV18 and TRBJ1-3, the full variable domain is NAGVMQNPRHLVRRRGQEARLRCSPMKGHSHVYWYRQLPEEGLKFMVYLQKENIIDESGMPKERFSAEFPKEGPSILRIQQVVRGDSAAYFCASSLTGFSGNTIYFGEGSWLTVV.

The rearrangement uses TRBV6-5 and TRBJ1-2; 7 bases fit TRBD1. The CDR3 runs 15 residues. Germline V gene data show CDR1 as MNHEY and CDR2 as SVGAGI. The junction had 16 bases not matched to a gene; V was cut back by 8 bases and J by 7 bases. The CDR3 loop reads CASGSGTGGGSGYTF. CDR3 DNA sequence: TGTGCCAGCGGCTCAGGGACCGGAGGGGGCTCTGGCTACACCTTC.

V is TRBV5-4 and J is TRBJ2-7, with 9 bases fitting TRBD1. The germline CDR1 and CDR2 sequences are SGHNT and YYREEE (reference sequence). CDR3 size: 13 residues. After removal of 6 bases from V and 7 bases from J, the junction contained 8 bases not matched to a gene. The CDR3 region has the DNA TGTGCCAGCACCTCCGGGACAGGGAGGGAGCAGTACTTC. Translating it yields CASTSGTGREQYF.

V gene TRBV18 combines with J gene TRBJ2-2; D is unresolved. Germline CDR1 is KGHSH and CDR2 is LQKENI. Deletions cut 3 bases from V and 5 bases from J, with 13 bases between. This CDR3 spans 15 amino acids. CDR3 residues: CASSPADLRTGELFF. For the CDR3, the DNA is TGTGCCAGCTCACCCGCGGACCTAAGAACCGGGGAGCTGTTTTTT.